This is a list of T cell receptor beta chains from one sample in a study of T-cell memory formation after mild COVID-19. MiXCR, applied by TCRdb to the 5' RACE reads, yields one record per CDR3 protein. In the table there are about 240,000 distinct CDR3 sequences, around a tenth of which are singletons. The sample comprised PBMCs or a T cell subset sorted from them (not recorded which). The receptor source for this set is a man in his late teens or twenties who had mild COVID-19 (a few samples of this study predate the infection). Cell type and time point are not known. The CDR3 runs from the conserved cysteine through the conserved F or W. Each record gives: J gene, V gene, CDR3 protein.

TRBJ1-2 | TRBV4-1 | CASSQDFPGGPYGYTF
TRBJ2-3 | TRBV7-3 | CASSYVDWDTQYF
TRBJ2-1 | TRBV6-5 | CASSYSRAGGPLEQFF
TRBJ2-3 | TRBV7-2 | CASSFLGGSNTDTQYF
TRBJ2-5 | TRBV5-1 | CASSMRGAETQYF
TRBJ1-2 | TRBV6-5 | CASSRLGIAGGYGYTF
TRBJ2-5 | TRBV5-1 | CASSALATQETQYF
TRBJ1-5 | TRBV19 | CASRDRESSGNQPQHF
TRBJ1-5 | TRBV7-2 | CASSPSTIHSNQPQHF
TRBJ1-5 | TRBV10-3 | CAISGIPGGGQPQHF
TRBJ1-5 | TRBV7-9 | CASSPTANQPQHF
TRBJ2-7 | TRBV9 | CASRGTNSYEQYF
TRBJ2-3 | TRBV29-1 | CSVWGQGSVDTQYF
TRBJ2-1 | TRBV5-1 | CASSGRGGGDEQFF
TRBJ2-7 | TRBV7-9 | CASSLGEGGVSEQYF
TRBJ1-4 | TRBV4-1 | CASSLLDRGGEKLFF
TRBJ2-3 | TRBV5-1 | CASSGGQLPPDTQYF
TRBJ2-3 | TRBV7-2 | CASSLAGATTTQGTQYF
TRBJ2-5 | TRBV2 | CASSEAGGRQETQYF
TRBJ2-5 | TRBV6-5 | CASSYSGNARGETQYF
TRBJ1-3 | TRBV24-1 | CATSDRGNTIYF
TRBJ1-1 | TRBV20-1 | CSARTGMNTEAFF
TRBJ2-7 | TRBV5-1 | CASSPGQDYEQYF
TRBJ1-1 | TRBV9 | CASSPGGWAEAFF
TRBJ2-7 | TRBV20-1 | CSASSPVSYEQYF
TRBJ2-3 | TRBV2 | CASRGTTQSTDTQYF
TRBJ1-1 | TRBV20-1 | CSATTPNTEAFF
TRBJ1-2 | TRBV12-3/TRBV12-4 | CASKGLNYGYTF
TRBJ1-5 | TRBV15 | CATSLSLGREGQPQHF
TRBJ2-1 | TRBV20-1 | CSARVSPPNGQFF
TRBJ2-1 | TRBV24-1 | CATSDTLQGGNEQFF
TRBJ2-1 | TRBV11-2 | CASSFTSGGGNEQFF
TRBJ2-1 | TRBV9 | CASSVDLGHNEQFF
TRBJ2-3 | TRBV12-3/TRBV12-4 | CASSPGGGVDTQYF
TRBJ2-7 | TRBV6-2/TRBV6-3 | CASSYSAEQYF
TRBJ1-5 | TRBV7-2 | CASSPRSGTVGNQPQHF
TRBJ2-7 | TRBV7-8 | CASSLGTDWDEQYF
TRBJ2-2 | TRBV24-1 | CATLGDRVGTGELFF
TRBJ2-5 | TRBV9 | CASNRVGTEETQYF
TRBJ2-1 | TRBV5-5 | CASSPLAGAFNNEQFF
TRBJ2-1 | TRBV9 | CASSVTGTGTYNEQFF
TRBJ2-6 | TRBV14 | CASSPKVGGRGDVLTF